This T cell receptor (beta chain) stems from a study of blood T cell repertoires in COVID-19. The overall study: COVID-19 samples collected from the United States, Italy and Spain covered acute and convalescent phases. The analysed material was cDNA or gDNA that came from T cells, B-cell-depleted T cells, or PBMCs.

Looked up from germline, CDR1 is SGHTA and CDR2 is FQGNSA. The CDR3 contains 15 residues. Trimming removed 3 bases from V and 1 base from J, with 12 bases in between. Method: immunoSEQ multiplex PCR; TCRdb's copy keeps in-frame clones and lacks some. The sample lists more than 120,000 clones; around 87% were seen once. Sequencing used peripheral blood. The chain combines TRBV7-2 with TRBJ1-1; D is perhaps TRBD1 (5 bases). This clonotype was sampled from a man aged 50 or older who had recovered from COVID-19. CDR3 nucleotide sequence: TGTGCCAGCAGCTTCGTTGGGACTGCGAACACTGAAGCTTTCTTT. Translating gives CASSFVGTANTEAFF.